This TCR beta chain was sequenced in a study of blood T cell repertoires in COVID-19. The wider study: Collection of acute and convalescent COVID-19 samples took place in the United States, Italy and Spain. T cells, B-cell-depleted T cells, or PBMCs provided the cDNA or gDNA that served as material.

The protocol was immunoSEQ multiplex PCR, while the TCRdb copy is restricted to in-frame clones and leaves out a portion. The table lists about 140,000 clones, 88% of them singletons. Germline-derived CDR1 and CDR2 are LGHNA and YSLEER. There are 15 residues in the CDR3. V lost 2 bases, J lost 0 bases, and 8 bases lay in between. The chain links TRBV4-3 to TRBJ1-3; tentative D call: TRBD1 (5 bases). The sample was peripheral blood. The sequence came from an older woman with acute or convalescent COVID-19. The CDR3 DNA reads TGCGCCAGCAGCCAAATGGGACTCTCTGGAAACACCATATATTTT. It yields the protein CASSQMGLSGNTIYF.